This TCR beta chain was found in a study of blood T cell repertoires in COVID-19. Study context: Italy, Spain and the United States were the sources of the convalescent and acute COVID-19 samples. In each case, the material was cDNA or gDNA derived from T cells, B-cell-depleted T cells, or PBMCs.

TCRdb's copy holds only in-frame clones and misses some; the assay was immunoSEQ multiplex PCR. The sample yields a few hundred thousand clones, 65% to 90% seen once. Clinical history as reported by participants underpinned cohort assignment. Trimming stripped 11 bases from V and 3 bases from J, with 13 bases between. The length of the CDR3 is 12 residues. Germline V lookup: CDR1 MDHEN, CDR2 SYDVKM. The V gene is TRBV28, the J gene TRBJ1-2; D is perhaps TRBD1 (5 bases). This receptor was obtained from a middle-aged woman with acute COVID-19. The sequencing sample was made of PBMCs or T cells enriched from blood (not recorded which). DNA for the CDR3: TGTGCCTGCGACAGTGGTCACTATGGCTACACCTTC. It codes for CACDSGHYGYTF.